Given below is one TCR beta chain in context. The data originate from a study of T-cell memory formation after mild COVID-19. Study-level information: Most TCR clusters belonged to a single donor.

TCRdb re-analysed the 5' RACE reads in MiXCR, keeping a single row per CDR3 protein. The table shows over 400,000 distinct CDR3 sequences, with about 22% occurring only once. The material sequenced was PBMCs or a T cell subset sorted from them (not recorded which). This receptor was obtained from an adult woman who had mild COVID-19 (a few samples of this study predate the infection). Cell type and time point are not known.

CDR3 DNA sequence: TGTGCCAGCAGCCTAGAGGCAGGGACGACCTACGAGCAGTACTTC. Amino acid sequence: CASSLEAGTTYEQYF. The chain has TRBV5-5 and TRBJ2-7, with D perhaps TRBD1 or TRBD2 (5 bases each). The CDR3 has 15 residues. CDR1 and CDR2 (germline): SGHKS, YYEKEE (reference sequence). Trimming removed 4 bases from V and 2 bases from J, with 16 bases in between.